The 21 T cell receptor beta chains presented below share a single source sample, sequenced in a study of blood T cell repertoires in COVID-19. Here immunoSEQ multiplex PCR was the method, and the copy in TCRdb shows in-frame clones only, minus some. Of roughly 360,000 clones listed, around 87% are singletons. The source material was PBMCs or T cells enriched from blood (not recorded which). The receptors come from a man aged 25 to 40 who had recovered from COVID-19.

The rearrangement uses TRBV5-6 and TRBJ1-5, with D possibly being TRBD1 (6 bases). With 3 bases removed from V and 7 bases from J, the gap between germline ends came to 11 bases. Germline V gene data show CDR1 as SGHDT and CDR2 as YYEEEE. There are 13 residues in the CDR3. The CDR3 coding sequence is TGTGCCAGCAGCTCGGCAGGGGACCAGCCCCAGCATTTT. Translation: CASSSAGDQPQHF.

The chain employs TRBV29-1 and TRBJ2-1, with 11 bases identical to TRBD2. CDR1 is SQVTM, CDR2 ANQGSEA, per germline. V was pared by 6 bases and J by 7 bases, with 8 bases of the junction left unmatched. The CDR3 is 14 residues long. The CDR3 region is CSVRLAGIQNEQFF. In DNA, the CDR3 is TGCAGCGTCCGACTAGCGGGGATACAAAATGAGCAGTTCTTC.

This chain links TRBV4-1 with TRBJ2-5; D gene uncertain. CDR1 and CDR2 from the germline V gene are MGHRA and YSYEKL. The germline V and J ends were trimmed by 4 bases and 8 bases, with 11 bases remaining between them. This CDR3 is 12 amino acids long. CDR3 coding DNA: TGCGCCAGCAGCCTAGACGCGCGAACCCAGTACTTC. It yields the protein CASSLDARTQYF.

The chain uses TRBV11-2 and TRBJ1-2, with 11 positions matching TRBD1. Germline CDR1 and CDR2: SGHAT and FQNNGV. The CDR3 is 15 residues long. The ends lost 5 bases at V and 5 bases at J; junction bases unmatched: 7. In DNA, the CDR3 is TGTGCCAGCAGCCTAGGACAGGGGGCGCGTTATGGCTACACCTTC. This sequence encodes CASSLGQGARYGYTF.

The rearrangement links TRBV5-1 to TRBJ2-3, with a weak D call TRBD1 (7 bases). Germline V gene sequence: CDR1 SGHRS, CDR2 YFSETQ. CDR3 length: 15 residues. Trimming stripped 0 bases from V and 6 bases from J, with 14 bases between. CDR3 loop: CASSLAVQGRDTQYF. DNA for the CDR3: TGCGCCAGCAGCTTGGCCGTACAGGGGAGGGATACGCAGTATTTT.

The chain uses TRBV5-1 and TRBJ2-5; a weak D match, TRBD2 (5 bases). The V end lost 1 base, the J end lost 5 bases, and 15 bases lay between the germline ends. This CDR3 comprises 15 residues. Germline V gene sequence: CDR1 SGHRS, CDR2 YFSETQ. This CDR3 reads CASSLSSAAPETQYF. CDR3 coding DNA: TGCGCCAGCAGCTTGTCGTCAGCGGCCCCGGAGACCCAGTACTTC.

The chain links TRBV7-8 to TRBJ1-1; the match to TRBD1 covers 8 bases. V lost 1 base to trimming and J lost 1 base; unmatched junction nucleotides: 14. Looked up from germline, CDR1 is SGHVS and CDR2 is FQNEAQ. The CDR3 length is 19 residues. CDR3 DNA sequence: TGTGCCAGCAGCTTAGTTTGGACCACAGGGGGAGCAAGGAACACTGAAGCTTTCTTT. This gives the protein CASSLVWTTGGARNTEAFF.

This chain connects TRBV6-5 to TRBJ2-1; a weak D match, TRBD1 (5 bases). The CDR3 is 14 amino acids. CDR1 and CDR2 from the germline V gene are MNHEY and SVGAGI. V dropped 0 bases and J dropped 7 bases, with 10 bases sitting between them. The CDR3 protein is CASSYSTGSNEQFF. Here the CDR3 DNA reads TGTGCCAGCAGTTACTCAACAGGATCAAATGAGCAGTTCTTC.

The chain has TRBV6-5 and TRBJ1-2; tentative D call: TRBD1 (6 bases). Deletions cut 8 bases from V and 4 bases from J, with 20 bases between. The length of the CDR3 is 15 residues. Germline values: CDR1 MNHEY, CDR2 SVGAGI. In DNA, the CDR3 is TGTGCCAGCGAGGGGAGGGGGGGCCGAGGCTATGGCTACACCTTC. Translating gives CASEGRGGRGYGYTF.

This CDR3 reads CASSSTGARSSEKLFF. In DNA, the CDR3 is TGTGCCAGCTCATCGACAGGGGCTAGGTCTAGTGAAAAACTGTTTTTT. This chain connects TRBV18 to TRBJ1-4; 8 bases agree with TRBD1. Looked up from germline, CDR1 is KGHSH and CDR2 is LQKENI. The CDR3 runs 16 residues. The ends lost 5 bases at V and 7 bases at J; junction bases unmatched: 12.

V usage is TRBV19 and J usage is TRBJ1-5; no clear D gene. CDR1 LNHDA and CDR2 SQIVND come from the germline V gene (reference sequence). Between the trimmed V and J ends, which lost 1 base and 2 bases, there was a span of 12 bases. The CDR3 spans 16 residues. CDR3 sequence reads: CASSIARVMGNQPQHF. The CDR3 DNA sequence: TGTGCCAGTAGTATAGCGAGGGTGATGGGCAATCAGCCCCAGCATTTT.

V gene TRBV6-2 or TRBV6-3 combines with J gene TRBJ2-3; 10 nucleotides match TRBD2. Trimming at V came to 5 bases and at J to 2 bases, leaving 10 bases not matched to a gene. Germline V gene lookup returns CDR1 MNHEY and CDR2 SVGEGT. The CDR3 totals 17 residues. This CDR3 is CASSTLTSGQPTDTQYF. For the CDR3, the DNA is TGTGCCAGCAGTACCTTGACTAGCGGGCAACCCACAGATACGCAGTATTTT.

V usage is TRBV2 and J usage is TRBJ1-5; D might be TRBD1 (5 bases). Germline-derived CDR1 and CDR2 are SNHLY and FYNNEI. Trimming removed 2 bases at V and 6 bases at J, with 17 bases between. This CDR3 has 16 residues. CDR3 nucleotides: TGTGCCAGCAGTGAAAGGAAAAGGGGCGGGGGTCAGCCCCAGCATTTT. This encodes CASSERKRGGGQPQHF.

V and J are TRBV5-8 and TRBJ1-5, with 9 positions matching TRBD1. Germline assignment: CDR1 SGHTS and CDR2 YDEGEE. CDR3 length: 17 amino acids. V shed 4 bases and J 5 bases; nucleotides not matched to a gene: 13. The CDR3 loop is CASSTDPGQGLYQPQHF. DNA for the CDR3: TGTGCCAGCAGCACGGACCCGGGACAGGGCTTATATCAGCCCCAGCATTTT.

This rearrangement joins TRBV7-9 to TRBJ2-1, with 7 bases aligning to TRBD2. The V segment lost 4 bases and the J segment 0 bases; nucleotides outside the gene matches: 3. Germline values: CDR1 SEHNR, CDR2 FQNEAQ (reference sequence). This CDR3 spans 15 amino acids. CDR3 region: CASSSGLDSYNEQFF. The CDR3 region has the DNA TGTGCCAGCAGCTCCGGACTAGACTCCTACAATGAGCAGTTCTTC.

In regard to this clone: Additional DNA sequences in this sample encode the identical CDR3. This chain uses TRBV5-1 with TRBJ1-6; maybe TRBD1 (5 bases). Germline loops: CDR1 SGHRS, CDR2 YFSETQ. Trimming removed 0 bases at V and 6 bases at J, with 7 bases between. This CDR3 spans 14 amino acids. CDR3 in amino acids: CASSLGQSNSPLHF. Written as DNA, the CDR3 is TGCGCCAGCAGCTTGGGACAGTCTAATTCACCCCTCCACTTT.

The chain recombines TRBV18 with TRBJ1-1; D remains unclear. CDR3 length: 13 residues. Germline values: CDR1 KGHSH, CDR2 LQKENI. V shed 3 bases and J shed 8 bases, with 13 bases lying between them. CDR3 bases: TGTGCCAGCTCACCGATGACCACTACGGAAGCTTTCTTT. Its protein product is CASSPMTTTEAFF.

Points on this clone: The same CDR3 arises from other DNA sequences in this sample as well. The chain joins TRBV7-9 to TRBJ2-7; maybe TRBD1 (6 bases). The germline V gene has CDR1 SEHNR and CDR2 FQNEAQ (reference sequence). This CDR3 region has 13 residues. The V gene lost 5 bases and the J gene lost 3 bases, with 11 bases spanning the gap. In nucleotides, the CDR3 is TGTGCCAGCAGCCCCACGGACAGCTACGAGCAGTACTTC. Protein sequence: CASSPTDSYEQYF. Drawing the rest from reference TRBV7-9 and TRBJ2-7, the complete variable domain is DTGVSQNPRHKITKRGQNVTFRCDPISEHNRLYWYRQTLGQGPEFLTYFQNEAQLEKSRLLSDRFSAERPKGSFSTLEIQRTEQGDSAMYLCASSPTDSYEQYFGPGTRLTVT.

The chain links TRBV6-1 to TRBJ2-5; TRBD2 is a possible D gene (7 bases). Trimming removed 0 bases at V and 5 bases at J, with 16 bases between. CDR1 is MNHNS and CDR2 is SASEGT in the germline V gene. This CDR3 is 16 amino acids long. The CDR3 reads CASSEAVGGVLETQYF. The DNA for the CDR3 is TGTGCCAGCAGTGAAGCGGTAGGGGGGGTACTGGAGACCCAGTACTTC.

The CDR3 region has the DNA TGTGCCAGTAGTCTATCGACAGTGAACACTGAAGCTTTCTTT. This gives the protein CASSLSTVNTEAFF. This chain uses TRBV19 with TRBJ1-1; D is possibly TRBD1 (5 bases). There are 14 residues in the CDR3. Germline-derived CDR1 and CDR2 are LNHDA and SQIVND (reference sequence). The V gene lost 5 bases and the J gene lost 0 bases, with 10 bases spanning the gap.

The gene calls are TRBV5-4 and TRBJ1-1; 8 bases map to TRBD1. With 4 bases clipped from V and 1 base from J, the junction kept 9 bases outside the gene matches. The CDR3 totals 16 residues. Per the germline V gene, CDR1 is SGHNT and CDR2 is YYREEE (reference sequence). This CDR3 reads CASSPRQGARNTEAFF. CDR3 bases: TGTGCCAGCAGCCCCCGGCAGGGGGCGAGGAACACTGAAGCTTTCTTT.